What follows describes a single T cell receptor (beta chain). Antigen specificity is unknown. The sample comes from a study of T-cell memory formation after mild COVID-19. The CDR3 covers 14 residues. Germline V lookup: CDR1 SGHTA, CDR2 FQGNSA. After removal of 3 bases from V and 5 bases from J, the junction contained 4 bases not matched to a gene. The TCR alpha and TCR beta cDNA libraries, bearing sample barcodes and UMIs, were generated by 5'RACE using constant-segment primers. MiXCR was run by TCRdb on the 5' RACE reads, yielding one entry per CDR3 protein. The repertoire consists of over 350,000 distinct CDR3 sequences, with approximately 24% occurring once and the leading ten covering 8.5% to 10%. Points from the study as a whole: SARS-CoV-2 specificity of second-wave clones peaking day 37 was unconfirmed. Clones that contracted from day 15 to 85 had balanced CD4/CD8; later expanders were CD4+ biased.

The chain joins TRBV7-2 to TRBJ2-7; 10 nucleotides line up with TRBD1. The sample comprised PBMCs or a T cell subset sorted from them (not recorded which). The receptor was isolated from an adult woman who had mild COVID-19 (a few samples of this study predate the infection). Cell type and time point are not known. The CDR3 DNA follows: TGTGCCAGCAGCTTTACCGGGACAGGGGACGAGCAGTACTTC. This codes for CASSFTGTGDEQYF.